This entry lists 25 T cell receptor beta chains sequenced from one sample in a study of shared clonotypes between healthy human individuals. Data came from immunoSEQ multiplex PCR; TCRdb stores just in-frame clones and leaves some out. The sample includes 600,000 to 800,000 clones, around 77% seen only once; the top ten take more than 1.5%. Sequenced sample: memory CD4+ T cells sorted from blood. Stated subset: CD45RA-negative fraction. These receptors were obtained from a woman under 40 in good health.

Comment on this clone: Relative to the germline gene, one junction end is altered; a read error may explain this. V usage is TRBV27 and J usage is TRBJ2-3, with D unresolved. This CDR3 is 12 amino acids long. Per the germline V gene, CDR1 is MNHEY and CDR2 is SMNVEV (reference sequence). CDR3 in DNA: TGTGCCACCAGTTCAGGCACAGATACGCAGTATTTT. Translating it yields CATSSGTDTQYF.

In its sample, this clone was seen once. V usage is TRBV19 and J usage is TRBJ2-5; 8 bases fit TRBD1. This CDR3 has 14 residues. The V gene's germline CDR1 is LNHDA and CDR2 SQIVND (reference sequence). Losses at the gene ends were 6 bases for V and 1 base for J; bases not matched to a gene: 4. CDR3 nucleotides: TGTGCCAGTAGCCCCGACAGGGGCCAAGAGACCCAGTACTTC. Translation gives CASSPDRGQETQYF. The full variable domain, with the rest looked up from reference TRBV19 and TRBJ2-5, is DGGITQSPKYLFRKEGQNVTLSCEQNLNHDAMYWYRQDPGQGLRLIYYSQIVNDFQKGDIAEGYSVSREKKESFPLTVTSAQKNPTAFYLCASSPDRGQETQYFGPGTRLLVL.

The chain uses TRBV11-1 and TRBJ1-4, with D hard to call. Germline assignment: CDR1 SGHAT and CDR2 FQDESV (reference sequence). This CDR3 spans 15 amino acids. V lost 5 bases to trimming and J lost 0 bases, with 10 bases between them. This CDR3 reads CASSDATATNEKLFF. In nucleotides, the CDR3 is TGTGCCAGCAGCGACGCGACGGCAACTAATGAAAAACTGTTTTTT.

The chain combines TRBV7-6 with TRBJ2-7; D remains unclear. This CDR3 spans 15 amino acids. Trimming took 5 bases from V and 3 from J, leaving 17 bases between them. Germline CDR1 reads SGHVS; CDR2 reads FNYEAQ. The CDR3 loop reads CASSPGPSPDYEQYF. DNA for the CDR3: TGTGCCAGCAGCCCTGGACCATCCCCTGACTACGAGCAGTACTTC.

This chain links TRBV29-1 with TRBJ1-1; maybe TRBD1 (5 bases). Trimming pared 0 bases from V and 0 bases from J, leaving 11 bases between. Germline loops: CDR1 SQVTM, CDR2 ANQGSEA. The CDR3 runs to 15 residues. The CDR3 spells CSVEDRGFMNTEAFF. The CDR3 DNA reads as TGCAGCGTTGAAGATCGGGGGTTCATGAACACTGAAGCTTTCTTT. Complete variable domain (other parts from reference TRBV29-1 and TRBJ1-1): SAVISQKPSRDICQRGTSLTIQCQVDSQVTMMFWYRQQPGQSLTLIATANQGSEATYESGFVIDKFPISRPNLTFSTLTVSNMSPEDSSIYLCSVEDRGFMNTEAFFGQGTRLTVV.

This chain links TRBV27 with TRBJ2-1; 14 bases agree with TRBD2. CDR1 MNHEY and CDR2 SMNVEV come from the germline V gene (reference sequence). The CDR3 consists of 17 residues. With V trimmed by 5 bases and J by 5 bases, 8 bases remained unmatched. CDR3 nucleotide sequence: TGTGCCAGCAGTAACTCGCCGGGACTAGCGGGAGACAATGAGCAGTTCTTC. It translates to CASSNSPGLAGDNEQFF.

Comments on this clone: This sample includes further DNA sequences coding for the same CDR3. The V gene is TRBV25-1, the J gene TRBJ2-1, with 12 bases identical to TRBD2. Germline V gene data show CDR1 as MGHDK and CDR2 as SYGVNS. CDR3 length: 14 amino acids. The V and J ends lost 4 bases and 7 bases, in that order; junction bases with no gene match: 2. The CDR3 bases are TGTGCCAGCAGTGGGGGGACTAGCGGGAATGAGCAGTTCTTC. Protein sequence: CASSGGTSGNEQFF.

The gene calls are TRBV15 and TRBJ2-1, with D maybe TRBD2 (6 bases). This CDR3 has 14 amino acids. Germline V CDR1 and CDR2: LNHNV, YYDKDF (reference sequence). The V gene lost 3 bases and the J gene lost 7 bases, with 13 bases spanning the gap. The CDR3 protein is CATSRRDSGNEQFF. The CDR3 DNA reads as TGTGCCACCAGCAGGCGGGATAGTGGGAATGAGCAGTTCTTC.

CDR3 coding DNA: TGTGCCAGCAGCTTACTAGCGGCGGGGTCCTACGAGCAGTACTTC. As protein: CASSLLAAGSYEQYF. The chain has TRBV7-2 and TRBJ2-7, with TRBD2 matching 7 bases. CDR1 SGHTA and CDR2 FQGNSA come from the germline V gene. The CDR3 is 15 amino acids. The junction had 5 bases not matched to a gene; V was cut back by 2 bases and J by 1 base.

This chain uses TRBV25-1 with TRBJ1-4; D uncertain. Trimming took off 7 bases at V and 4 bases at J, with 7 bases between the two ends. The germline CDR1 and CDR2 sequences are MGHDK and SYGVNS. The CDR3 extends over 12 amino acids. Here the CDR3 reads CASTVNNEKLFF. The CDR3 nucleotides read TGTGCCAGCACAGTCAATAATGAAAAACTGTTTTTT. The full variable domain, its missing parts supplied by reference TRBV25-1 and TRBJ1-4, is EADIYQTPRYLVIGTGKKITLECSQTMGHDKMYWYQQDPGMELHLIHYSYGVNSTEKGDLSSESTVSRIRTEHFPLTLESARPSHTSQYLCASTVNNEKLFFGSGTQLSVL.

The CDR3: CATSRETANYGYTF. DNA for the CDR3: TGTGCCACCAGCAGAGAAACGGCGAACTATGGCTACACCTTC. The genes are TRBV15 and TRBJ1-2; no clear D gene. V lost 0 bases, J lost 2 bases, and 7 bases lay in between. The CDR3 is made up of 14 amino acids. Germline CDR1 is LNHNV and CDR2 is YYDKDF (reference sequence).

The chain carries TRBV10-3 and TRBJ2-1; a possible D gene is TRBD2 (5 bases). Germline V gene data show CDR1 as ENHRY and CDR2 as SYGVKD. This CDR3 has 16 residues. V lost 3 bases and J 5 bases, leaving 17 bases between the germline ends. The DNA for the CDR3 is TGTGCCATCAGTGATGAGGTCGCGGGCACCCACAATGAGCAGTTCTTC. Translation gives CAISDEVAGTHNEQFF.

The chain recombines TRBV27 with TRBJ2-7; D perhaps matches TRBD2 (6 bases). V lost 3 bases and J lost 2, with 11 bases in between. This CDR3 contains 14 residues. CDR1 is MNHEY and CDR2 is SMNVEV in the germline V gene (reference sequence). The CDR3 DNA sequence: TGTGCCAGCAGTTTTAATGCGGGACCCTACGAGCAGTACTTC. Translating it yields CASSFNAGPYEQYF.

This clone came up many times. J is TRBJ1-5 and V is TRBV27; TRBD1 is a possible D gene (5 bases). The CDR3 has 14 amino acids. Germline CDR1 is MNHEY and CDR2 is SMNVEV (reference sequence). Trimming removed 3 bases at V and 3 bases at J, with 9 bases between. DNA for the CDR3: TGTGCCAGCAGTTTTTTGGGACCCAATCAGCCCCAGCATTTT. As protein: CASSFLGPNQPQHF.

The chain links TRBV5-4 to TRBJ2-3; D call uncertain. Trimming took off 4 bases at V and 2 bases at J, with 8 bases between the two ends. Germline V CDR1 and CDR2: SGHNT, YYREEE (reference sequence). The CDR3 is 13 residues long. The CDR3 DNA reads TGTGCCAGCAGCGTGGTGTTCACAGATACGCAGTATTTT. The encoded protein is CASSVVFTDTQYF.

V and J are TRBV27 and TRBJ1-1; weak D call: TRBD1 (5 bases). V was cut by 11 bases and J by 1 base, with 20 bases left in between. Germline V gene lookup returns CDR1 MNHEY and CDR2 SMNVEV (reference sequence). The CDR3 runs 15 residues. The CDR3 loop reads CAAHPKRGANTEAFF. The CDR3 DNA sequence: TGTGCCGCCCACCCGAAAAGAGGGGCGAACACTGAAGCTTTCTTT.

The chain is built from TRBV11-2 and TRBJ2-1; 14 nucleotides match TRBD2. The germline gives CDR1 SGHAT, CDR2 FQNNGV. The CDR3 covers 17 residues. J was trimmed by 8 bases and V by 2 bases; bases with no gene match: 8. Written as DNA, the CDR3 is TGTGCCAGCAGCTTATCCCCGGGACTAGCGGGAGTGGATGAGCAGTTCTTC. Translation gives CASSLSPGLAGVDEQFF.

This chain joins TRBV2 and TRBJ1-3; D is perhaps TRBD1 (5 bases). The CDR3 has 13 amino acids. Trimming took off 3 bases at V and 3 bases at J, with 6 bases between the two ends. CDR1 and CDR2 from the germline V gene are SNHLY and FYNNEI. The CDR3 region is CASSEGLGNTIYF. The CDR3 nucleotides are TGTGCCAGCAGTGAGGGACTTGGAAACACCATATATTTT.

J is TRBJ1-1 and V is TRBV10-2, with D unclear. There are 14 residues in the CDR3. Germline lookup yields CDR1 WSHSY and CDR2 SAAADI. V shed 1 base and J shed 0 bases, with 6 bases lying between them. The CDR3 here is CASSEYGMNTEAFF. For the CDR3, the DNA is TGCGCCAGCAGTGAGTATGGGATGAACACTGAAGCTTTCTTT.

The chain couples TRBV6-4 to TRBJ1-2; tentative D call: TRBD1 (5 bases). This CDR3 spans 14 amino acids. The V end was cut by 6 bases, the J end by 7 bases, with 18 bases between. Per the germline V gene, CDR1 is MRHNA and CDR2 is SNTAGT. The CDR3 nucleotides are TGTGCCAGCAGGTGGGTGGGGGGACCTGGTGGCTACACCTTC. This codes for CASRWVGGPGGYTF.

The gene calls are TRBV7-2 and TRBJ2-5; D gene unclear. The CDR3 contains 13 residues. CDR1 is SGHTA, CDR2 FQGNSA, per germline. The V gene lost 1 base and the J gene lost 9 bases, with 12 bases spanning the gap. The CDR3 DNA follows: TGTGCCAGCAGCTTAGGGGTGCCCGGAGCCCAGTACTTC. Its translation is CASSLGVPGAQYF.

J is TRBJ1-1 and V is TRBV4-1, with TRBD1 matching over 11 bases. Per germline, CDR1 MGHRA and CDR2 YSYEKL. The CDR3 runs to 14 residues. The ends lost 3 bases at V and 10 bases at J; junction bases unmatched: 7. CDR3 sequence (DNA): TGCGCCAGCAGCCACCCGGGACAGGGGGTTGTAGCTTTCTTT. Protein: CASSHPGQGVVAFF.

The V and J genes are TRBV19 and TRBJ2-6; 8 bases match TRBD1. Trimming at V came to 7 bases and at J to 2 bases, leaving 7 bases not matched to a gene. Germline values: CDR1 LNHDA, CDR2 SQIVND (reference sequence). This CDR3 spans 16 amino acids. CDR3 sequence: CASTGGAFAGANVLTF. CDR3 DNA sequence: TGTGCCAGTACAGGGGGCGCGTTTGCTGGGGCCAACGTCCTGACTTTC.

This chain links TRBV5-4 with TRBJ2-2, with D unclear. The CDR3 extends over 13 amino acids. The V gene lost 0 bases and the J gene lost 5 bases, with 5 bases spanning the gap. The germline V gene has CDR1 SGHNT and CDR2 YYREEE (reference sequence). CDR3 sequence: CASSLEQTGELFF. The CDR3 nucleotides are TGTGCCAGCAGCTTGGAACAGACCGGGGAGCTGTTTTTT. The entire variable domain, with the rest obtained from reference TRBV5-4 and TRBJ2-2, is as follows: ETGVTQSPTHLIKTRGQQVTLRCSSQSGHNTVSWYQQALGQGPQFIFQYYREEENGRGNFPPRFSGLQFPNYSSELNVNALELDDSALYLCASSLEQTGELFFGEGSRLTVL.

This clone was detected ten times or more. The J gene is TRBJ2-3, the V gene TRBV28; 8 bases agree with TRBD1. V trimming: 3 bases; J trimming: 4 bases; junction bases outside the gene matches: 6. The CDR3 extends over 15 amino acids. Germline CDR1 and CDR2: MDHEN and SYDVKM. CDR3 DNA sequence: TGTGCCAGCAGTTTTCGCAGGGGGCTCGCAGATACGCAGTATTTT. Amino acid sequence: CASSFRRGLADTQYF.